This entry concerns a single TCR beta chain. Its antigen is not known. The sample originates from a study of T cell responses to AZD1222 COVID-19 vaccine. General observations from the study: Spike-spanning, vaccine-associated CD4 TCRs were dominant at 160-218 and 743-854. Unmutated variant regions are reportedly the target of nearly half of TCRs that are spike-specific.

Method: immunoSEQ multiplex PCR; TCRdb's copy keeps in-frame clones and lacks some. Found here are about 60,000 clones, approximately 86% of them singletons; the top ten hold less than 9%. The sequence derives from an adult who received the AZD1222 COVID-19 vaccine. The input for sequencing was peripheral blood, taken 28 days after the second AZD1222 dose.

The CDR3 protein is CSVSHSSYNEQFF. CDR3 sequence (DNA): TGCAGCGTCTCACATAGCTCCTACAATGAGCAGTTCTTC. The chain combines TRBV29-1 with TRBJ2-1; D unresolved. This CDR3 has 13 amino acids. Looked up from germline, CDR1 is SQVTM and CDR2 is ANQGSEA. V lost 6 bases and J lost 0, with 9 bases in between.